What follows are 5 T cell receptor beta chains derived from one specimen sequenced in a study of shared clonotypes between healthy human individuals. Data came from immunoSEQ multiplex PCR; TCRdb stores just in-frame clones and leaves some out. The sample carries about 2.1 million clones, under 95% recorded once. CD8 cells regarded as naive lacked CD45RO, were positively chosen for CCR7, and omitted terminally differentiated effector memory CD45RA+ cells. The sequencing sample was made of naive CD8+ T cells from PBMCs. The receptors were gathered from a man between 18 and 35 years old in good health. Some clones in this sample may be carry-over from other donors' samples.

The J gene is TRBJ2-5, the V gene TRBV27, with TRBD1 matching over 9 bases. The V and J ends lost 5 bases and 4 bases, in that order; junction bases with no gene match: 8. Germline CDR1 is MNHEY and CDR2 is SMNVEV (reference sequence). This CDR3 comprises 15 residues. The CDR3 sequence is CASSPRDRVLETQYF. DNA of the CDR3: TGTGCCAGCAGTCCCCGGGACAGGGTTTTAGAGACCCAGTACTTC.

The CDR3 region has the DNA TGTGCCAGCAGCTATGGACTAGCGGGAGAAGGTGCTGGGGCCAACGTCCTGACTTTC. Its translation: CASSYGLAGEGAGANVLTF. V and J are TRBV28 and TRBJ2-6, with 13 bases identical to TRBD2. Unmatched junction bases numbered 10, after V lost 6 bases and J lost 2 bases. CDR1 and CDR2 (germline): MDHEN, SYDVKM. The CDR3 covers 19 residues. Full variable domain (missing parts from reference TRBV28 and TRBJ2-6): DVKVTQSSRYLVKRTGEKVFLECVQDMDHENMFWYRQDPGLGLRLIYFSYDVKMKEKGDIPEGYSVSREKKERFSLILESASTNQTSMYLCASSYGLAGEGAGANVLTFGAGSRLTVL.

This clone appeared a single time. The chain joins TRBV6-1 to TRBJ2-7; 12 nucleotides agree with TRBD1. J was trimmed by 3 bases and V by 2 bases; bases with no gene match: 14. CDR1 and CDR2 from the germline V gene are MNHNS and SASEGT. The CDR3 totals 19 residues. In DNA, the CDR3 is TGTGCCAGCAGTGAACTACCGGGACAGGGGGCCTTAGCGTACTACGAGCAGTACTTC. Its protein product is CASSELPGQGALAYYEQYF.

This clone turned up a few times. Other DNA sequences within the sample encode an identical CDR3. V and J are TRBV19 and TRBJ1-1; D ambiguous. V was clipped by 3 bases and J by 3 bases, with 8 bases between them. Germline V gene sequence: CDR1 LNHDA, CDR2 SQIVND (reference sequence). CDR3 length: 13 amino acids. The CDR3 loop reads CASSIGRHTEAFF. The CDR3 DNA reads TGTGCCAGTAGTATCGGGAGGCACACTGAAGCTTTCTTT.

This chain links TRBV9 with TRBJ2-2; D uncertain. This CDR3 has 14 amino acids. CDR1 and CDR2 from the germline V gene are SGDLS and YYNGEE. Trimming shortened V by 0 bases and J by 5 bases, and 8 bases separated the two germline ends. The CDR3: CASSVGPETGELFF. CDR3 nucleotides: TGTGCCAGCAGCGTAGGACCCGAAACCGGGGAGCTGTTTTTT.